The clone carrying this T cell receptor (beta chain) was seen only a few times. Its specificity is not known. Method: immunoSEQ multiplex PCR; TCRdb's copy keeps in-frame clones and lacks some. The profile shows approximately 5,000 clones, 60% to 70% of them singletons. This sample is drawn from a study of CD8 T cell repertoires and HIV-1 epitope variants. Overall study: Separate wells received one of Twenty-five Gag or Nef variant peptides.

Germline V gene lookup returns CDR1 SGHAT and CDR2 FQNNGV. The CDR3 consists of 14 residues. V was clipped by 1 base and J by 0 bases, with 6 bases between them. The chain recombines TRBV11-2 with TRBJ1-1, with D unresolved. The clonotype comes from a male donor with HIV. What was sequenced was cultured CD8+ T cells derived from PBMCs. DNA of the CDR3: TGTGCCAGCAGCTTAGGGAATATGAACACTGAAGCTTTCTTT. As protein: CASSLGNMNTEAFF.